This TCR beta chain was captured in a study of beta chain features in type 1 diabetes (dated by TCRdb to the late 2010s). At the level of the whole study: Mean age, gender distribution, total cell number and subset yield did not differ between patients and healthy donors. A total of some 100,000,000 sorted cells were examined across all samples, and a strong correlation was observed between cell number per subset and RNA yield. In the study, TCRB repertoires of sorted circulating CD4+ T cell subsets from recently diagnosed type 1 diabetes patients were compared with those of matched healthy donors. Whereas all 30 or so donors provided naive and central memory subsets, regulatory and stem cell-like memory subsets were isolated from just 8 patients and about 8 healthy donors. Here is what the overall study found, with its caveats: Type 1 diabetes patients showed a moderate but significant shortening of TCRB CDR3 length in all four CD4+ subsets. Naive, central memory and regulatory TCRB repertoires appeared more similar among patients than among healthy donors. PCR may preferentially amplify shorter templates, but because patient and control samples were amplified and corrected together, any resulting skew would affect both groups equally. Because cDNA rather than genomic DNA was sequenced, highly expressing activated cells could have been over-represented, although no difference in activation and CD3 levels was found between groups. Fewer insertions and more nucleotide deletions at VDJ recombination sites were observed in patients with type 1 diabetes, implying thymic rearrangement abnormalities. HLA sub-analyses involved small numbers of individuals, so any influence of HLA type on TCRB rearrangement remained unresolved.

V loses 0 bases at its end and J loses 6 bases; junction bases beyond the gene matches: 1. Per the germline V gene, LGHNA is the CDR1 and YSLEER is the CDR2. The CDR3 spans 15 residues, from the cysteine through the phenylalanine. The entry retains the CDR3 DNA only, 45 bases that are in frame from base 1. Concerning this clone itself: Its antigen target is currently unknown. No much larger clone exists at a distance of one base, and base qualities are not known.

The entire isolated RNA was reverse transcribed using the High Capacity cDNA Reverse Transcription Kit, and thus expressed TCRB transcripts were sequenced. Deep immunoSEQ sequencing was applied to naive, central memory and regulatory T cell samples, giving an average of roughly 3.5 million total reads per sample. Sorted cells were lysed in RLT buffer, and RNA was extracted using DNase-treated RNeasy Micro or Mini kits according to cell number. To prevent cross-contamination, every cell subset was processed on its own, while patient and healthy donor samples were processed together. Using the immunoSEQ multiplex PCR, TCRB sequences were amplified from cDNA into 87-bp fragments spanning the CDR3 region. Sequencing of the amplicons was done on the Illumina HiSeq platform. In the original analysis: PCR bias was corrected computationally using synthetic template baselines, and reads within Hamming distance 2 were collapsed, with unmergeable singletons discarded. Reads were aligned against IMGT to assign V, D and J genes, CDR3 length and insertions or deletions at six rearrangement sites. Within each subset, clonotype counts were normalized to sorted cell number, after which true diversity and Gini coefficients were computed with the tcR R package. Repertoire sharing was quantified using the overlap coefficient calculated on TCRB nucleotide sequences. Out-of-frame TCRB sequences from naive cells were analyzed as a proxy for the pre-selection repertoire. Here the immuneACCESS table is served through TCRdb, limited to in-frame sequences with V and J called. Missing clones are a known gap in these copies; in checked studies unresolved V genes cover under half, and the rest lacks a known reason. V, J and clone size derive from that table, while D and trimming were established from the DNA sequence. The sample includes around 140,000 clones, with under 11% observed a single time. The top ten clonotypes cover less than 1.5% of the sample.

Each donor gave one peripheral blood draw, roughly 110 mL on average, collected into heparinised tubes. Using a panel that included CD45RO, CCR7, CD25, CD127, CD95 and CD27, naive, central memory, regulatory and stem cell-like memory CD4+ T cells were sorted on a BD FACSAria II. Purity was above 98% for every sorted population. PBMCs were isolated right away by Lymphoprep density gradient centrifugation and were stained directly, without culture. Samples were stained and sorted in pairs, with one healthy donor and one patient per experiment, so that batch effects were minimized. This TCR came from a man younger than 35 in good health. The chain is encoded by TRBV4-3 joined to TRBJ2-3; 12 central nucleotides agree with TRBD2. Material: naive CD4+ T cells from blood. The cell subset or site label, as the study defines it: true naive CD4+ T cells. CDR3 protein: CASSQEGTSGDTQYF. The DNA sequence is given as TGCGCCAGCAGCCAAGAAGGGACTAGCGGGGATACGCAGTATTTT.